These T cell receptor beta chains were read from a single sample in a study of T cells in Graves' hyperthyroidism and ophthalmopathy. TCRdb re-called the multiplex PCR reads with MiXCR, one entry per CDR3 protein. Among a few hundred thousand distinct CDR3 sequences listed, 13% to 15% were seen once. The sequencing input was blood. The receptors were gathered from an older woman with Graves' ophthalmopathy. The CDR3 runs from the conserved cysteine through the conserved F or W. D genes are given only for firm matches. Clone size appears in some rows only: once, few, many, or a class for an expanded clone.

TRBV20-1	many	TRBJ1-2	NA	TGCAGTGCTCAAGCGGACGGAACTAACTATGGCTACACCTTC	CSAQADGTNYGYTF
TRBV7-9	many	TRBJ2-3	TRBD2	TGTGCCAGCAGCTCTAGCGGACCGAATACGCAGTATTTT	CASSSSGPNTQYF
TRBV30	many	TRBJ1-1	NA	TGTGCCTGGAGTGCGGGAAACCGTGGGGCTTTCTTT	CAWSAGNRGAFF
TRBV28	few	TRBJ2-7	TRBD2	TGCGCCAGCAGCGGACTAGCGGGAGTGGCCTACGAGCAGTACTTC	CASSGLAGVAYEQYF
TRBV19	many	TRBJ2-3	NA	TGTGCCAGTAGTATGACTAGGGGAAGAGATACGCAGTATTTT	CASSMTRGRDTQYF
TRBV5-1	many	TRBJ1-5	NA	TGTGCCAGCAGCTTGGAGGGGTATAGCAATCAGCCCCAGCATTTT	CASSLEGYSNQPQHF
TRBV14	once	TRBJ2-3	NA	TGTGCCAGCAGCCAAGTTGGTTCCTTTGGGGGGAGAATAACAGATACGCAGTATTTT	CASSQVGSFGGRITDTQYF
TRBV27	many	TRBJ2-3	NA	TGTGCCACCAAGCACACAGATACGCAGTATTTT	CATKHTDTQYF
TRBV6-1	NA	TRBJ2-3	TRBD1	TGTGCCAGCAGTCCGGCGGACAGGCGGTGGACGCAGTATTTT	CASSPADRRWTQYF
TRBV7-2	many	TRBJ1-1	NA	TGTGCCAGCATGAAGAACCTCGCTGAAGCTTTCTTT	CASMKNLAEAFF
TRBV18	many	TRBJ1-1	TRBD1	TGTGCCAGCTCACCAGGACAGGGATGGAACACTGAAGCTTTCTTT	CASSPGQGWNTEAFF
TRBV5-5	NA	TRBJ2-1	TRBD2	TGTGCCAGCAGTTACGGGACTAGCGTCGATGAGCAGTTCTTC	CASSYGTSVDEQFF
TRBV9	few	TRBJ1-1	NA	TGTGCCAGCAGCCCTAGCGGGGGTGGAATGAACACTGAAGCTTTCTTT	CASSPSGGGMNTEAFF
TRBV19	once	TRBJ2-7	TRBD1	TGTGCCAGTAGCCGACAGGGGCGCACCTACGAGCAGTACTTC	CASSRQGRTYEQYF
TRBV12-3/TRBV12-4	NA	TRBJ1-5	TRBD1	TGTGCCAGCAGTTTTTGGGGACAGGGTCAGCCCCAGCATTTT	CASSFWGQGQPQHF
TRBV15	few	TRBJ2-1	NA	TGTGCCACCAGCAGGGTTTGGGGCAATGAGCAGTTCTTC	CATSRVWGNEQFF
TRBV6-2/TRBV6-3	many	TRBJ1-4	TRBD1	TGTGCCAGCAGTTACCCGACAGCCTGGACAGGGAGAGGCGGAAAACTGTTTTTT	CASSYPTAWTGRGGKLFF
TRBV24-1	NA	TRBJ1-5	NA	TGTGCCACCAGTGTAAAAGGGAATGATAGCAATCAGCCCCAGCATTTT	CATSVKGNDSNQPQHF
TRBV6-2/TRBV6-3	many	TRBJ2-1	TRBD2	TGTGCCAGCAGGACCCCTACCACTAGCGGGAGAGTCCATGAGCAGTTCTTC	CASRTPTTSGRVHEQFF